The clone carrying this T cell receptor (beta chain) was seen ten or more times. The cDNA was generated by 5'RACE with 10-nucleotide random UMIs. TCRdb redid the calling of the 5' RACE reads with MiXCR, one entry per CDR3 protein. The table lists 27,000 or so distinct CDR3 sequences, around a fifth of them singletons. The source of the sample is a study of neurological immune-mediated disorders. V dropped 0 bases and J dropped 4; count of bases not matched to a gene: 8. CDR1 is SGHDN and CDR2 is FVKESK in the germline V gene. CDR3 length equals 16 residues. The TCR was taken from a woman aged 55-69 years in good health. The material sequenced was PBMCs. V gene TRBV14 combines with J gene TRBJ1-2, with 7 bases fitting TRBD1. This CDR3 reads CASSQDSAGTVYGYTF. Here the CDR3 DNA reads TGTGCCAGCAGCCAAGATTCGGCCGGGACAGTCTATGGCTACACCTTC.